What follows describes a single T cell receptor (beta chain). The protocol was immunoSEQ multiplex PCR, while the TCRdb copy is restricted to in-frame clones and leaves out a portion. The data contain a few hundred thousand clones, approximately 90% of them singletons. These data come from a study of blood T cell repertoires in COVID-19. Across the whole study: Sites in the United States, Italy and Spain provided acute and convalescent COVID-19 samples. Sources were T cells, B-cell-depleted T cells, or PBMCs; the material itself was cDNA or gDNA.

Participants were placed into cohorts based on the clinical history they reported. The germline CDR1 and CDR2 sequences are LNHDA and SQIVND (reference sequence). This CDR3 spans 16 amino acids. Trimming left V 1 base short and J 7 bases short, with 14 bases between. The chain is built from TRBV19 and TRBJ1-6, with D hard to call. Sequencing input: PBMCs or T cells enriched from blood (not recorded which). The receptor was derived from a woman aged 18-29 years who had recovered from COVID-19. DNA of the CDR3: TGTGCCAGTAGTATAGCCGCCGGAGCGGCAAATTCACCCCTCCACTTT. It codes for CASSIAAGAANSPLHF.